The present T cell receptor (beta chain) was sequenced within a study of cytomegalovirus exposure and HLA in healthy donors. Germline assignment: CDR1 PRHDT and CDR2 FYEKMQ (reference sequence). This CDR3 has 15 residues. The V gene end was trimmed by 5 bases and the J gene end by 4 bases; junction bases not matched to a gene: 6. Primers for the PCR totalled 60 Vbeta and 13 Jbeta. Profiled with immunoSEQ multiplex PCR; TCRdb holds only in-frame clones, not every one. Here the sample table reports roughly 84,000 clones. Notes on this clone: The antigen is unknown.

General study points: Trimming of TCR beta V- and J-genes showed a link, identified in a later analysis, to a missense DCLRE1C variant. In a later analysis, an Asian-associated ancestry cluster reportedly showed fewer N-insertions than the roughly 700-donor mean. Some TCR beta chains (around 160 of them) were listed as cytomegalovirus-associated.

This receptor was obtained from a man aged 45-65 years in good health and CMV-seronegative. The chain uses TRBV13 and TRBJ1-1; TRBD1 matches at 11 bases. The sequenced sample consisted of PBMCs. The DNA of the CDR3 is TGTGCCAGCAGCACAACTGGGACAGGGGGCACTGAAGCTTTCTTT. Protein sequence: CASSTTGTGGTEAFF.